Each of the 9 T cell receptor beta chains below was sequenced from the same sample in a study of a mutant IDH1 vaccine in newly diagnosed glioma listed by TCRdb under 2021. For these TCRs, the target antigens are not known. The receptor library was made with the immunoSEQ multiplex PCR assay. In its TCRdb copy, this immuneACCESS table keeps in-frame sequences only and misses some clones. Where compared with another copy, unresolved V genes explain less than half of these, and the others have no known cause. The sample table holds approximately 82,000 clones, of which around 85% were seen once. Roughly 0.74% of the sample lies in the top ten. The sample's time point, from its label and the paper: week 23, last vaccination. Each vaccine dose, consisting of 300 ug of a 20-mer mutant IDH1 peptide in Montanide, was administered subcutaneously with topical imiquimod. Source: PBMCs, taken from a glioma patient whose treatment included an IDH1 peptide vaccine. The receptors shown here come from a woman aged 50 to 65 with glioma.

V usage is TRBV9 and J usage is TRBJ2-7; no clear D. There are 14 residues in the CDR3. Germline V gives CDR1 SGDLS, CDR2 YYNGEE. Trimming pared 3 bases from V and 2 bases from J, leaving 12 bases between. In DNA, the CDR3 is TGTGCCAGCAGCGGGGGTGGTCGGACCTACGAGCAGTACTTC. Protein sequence: CASSGGGRTYEQYF.

This chain connects TRBV19 to TRBJ2-2, with D possibly TRBD2 on 5 matching bases. The CDR3 loop spans 13 amino acids. V lost 11 bases and J 2 bases, leaving 12 bases between the germline ends. Germline loops: CDR1 LNHDA, CDR2 SQIVND (reference sequence). The CDR3 DNA follows: TGTGCCGCGGGCAGGCAAAACACCGGGGAGCTGTTTTTT. Translated: CAAGRQNTGELFF.

The J gene is TRBJ2-3, the V gene TRBV9; TRBD1 matches at 8 bases. The CDR3 loop spans 14 amino acids. Germline lookup yields CDR1 SGDLS and CDR2 YYNGEE. With 6 bases clipped from V and 3 bases from J, the junction kept 6 bases outside the gene matches. Here the CDR3 reads CASNRQGQTDTQYF. DNA of the CDR3: TGTGCCAGCAACAGACAGGGGCAGACAGATACGCAGTATTTT.

The gene calls are TRBV7-2 and TRBJ2-7, with D perhaps TRBD1 (6 bases). CDR3 length equals 13 residues. The V and J ends lost 7 bases and 4 bases respectively, with 14 bases between them. Germline V gene data show CDR1 as SGHTA and CDR2 as FQGNSA. CDR3 in DNA: TGTGCCAGCAACCACTTTACAGGGTACGAGCAGTACTTC. This sequence encodes CASNHFTGYEQYF.

This sequence joins TRBV4-1 and TRBJ1-2, with D perhaps TRBD1 (5 bases). The germline V and J ends were trimmed by 1 base and 3 bases, with 12 bases remaining between them. Germline loops: CDR1 MGHRA, CDR2 YSYEKL. The CDR3 loop spans 15 amino acids. CDR3 protein: CASSQGAGSHYGYTF. The DNA of the CDR3 is TGCGCCAGCAGCCAAGGCGCAGGGAGCCACTATGGCTACACCTTC.

V and J are TRBV21-1 and TRBJ1-5; the D call of TRBD1 is as the table states it, not checked on the DNA. TRBV21-1 is described as a pseudogene. The CDR3 spans 15 residues. CDR3 bases: TGTGCCAGCAGCAGTATGAAAGCGGACAGACAGCCCCAGCATTTT. Protein product: CASSSMKADRQPQHF.

The genes are TRBV2 and TRBJ2-7; D is unclear. Germline V CDR1 and CDR2: SNHLY, FYNNEI. V lost 2 bases, J lost 2 bases, and 10 bases lay in between. The CDR3 is 14 residues long. CDR3 loop: CASSEFVGTYEQYF. In DNA, the CDR3 is TGTGCCAGCAGTGAATTCGTCGGTACCTACGAGCAGTACTTC.

The J gene is TRBJ2-6, the V gene TRBV28, with D tentatively TRBD1 (5 bases). This CDR3 contains 15 residues. CDR1 and CDR2 (germline): MDHEN, SYDVKM. V dropped 8 bases and J dropped 4 bases, with 15 bases sitting between them. The CDR3 reads CASGADRAGANVLTF. The DNA of the CDR3 is TGTGCCAGCGGGGCCGACCGGGCCGGGGCCAACGTCCTGACTTTC.

V and J are TRBV5-4 and TRBJ2-2; perhaps TRBD1 as D (5 bases). Per the germline V gene, CDR1 is SGHNT and CDR2 is YYREEE (reference sequence). V was cut by 1 base and J by 5 bases, with 12 bases left in between. CDR3 length equals 15 residues. In DNA form, the CDR3 reads TGTGCCAGCAGCTTGTCAGGGAAAAGGACCGGGGAGCTGTTTTTT. Translated: CASSLSGKRTGELFF.